The 29 T cell receptor beta chains below come from one sample, sequenced in a study of T cell clones after liver transplantation. TCRdb's copy holds only in-frame clones and misses some; the assay was immunoSEQ multiplex PCR. The table shows roughly 100,000 clones, with around 84% occurring only once. The source material was CD4+ T cells from blood, sampled about 50 months after liver transplant. The receptors derive from a human patient who received a liver transplant. Some T cells may originate from the graft donor.

Concerning this clone: Other DNA sequences in the same sample also yield this CDR3. This rearrangement joins TRBV15 to TRBJ2-7; D uncertain. This CDR3 is 13 amino acids long. The ends were cut back, 0 bases at V and 4 bases at J, with 7 bases in the middle. The germline V gene has CDR1 LNHNV and CDR2 YYDKDF (reference sequence). The CDR3 protein is CATSRDQRYEQYF. For the CDR3, the DNA is TGTGCCACCAGCAGAGATCAGCGATACGAGCAGTACTTC.

The genes are TRBV19 and TRBJ1-1; unclear D gene. The CDR3 spans 16 residues. V was trimmed by 1 base and J by 0 bases, leaving 12 bases between them. In germline, CDR1 is LNHDA, CDR2 SQIVND (reference sequence). The CDR3 spells CASSIVKTLMNTEAFF. The CDR3 DNA follows: TGTGCCAGTAGTATAGTAAAAACCCTAATGAACACTGAAGCTTTCTTT.

This clone was observed at least ten times. This sequence joins TRBV27 and TRBJ2-7; TRBD1 or TRBD2 may be the D gene (5 bases each). The ends were cut back, 5 bases at V and 13 bases at J, with 24 bases in the middle. There are 14 residues in the CDR3. The germline V gene encodes CDR1 MNHEY and CDR2 SMNVEV (reference sequence). CDR3 in amino acids: CASSPTTEGREQYF. CDR3 DNA: TGTGCCAGCAGTCCAACGACAGAGGGACGCGAACAATACTTC.

The rearrangement uses TRBV18 and TRBJ2-5; D gene unclear. Germline CDR1 KGHSH, CDR2 LQKENI. Trimming removed 0 bases at V and 5 bases at J, with 4 bases between. The CDR3 runs 12 residues. This chain's CDR3 is CASSPPGETQYF. The CDR3 DNA sequence: TGTGCCAGCTCACCACCCGGCGAGACCCAGTACTTC.

The chain combines TRBV15 with TRBJ1-5; TRBD1 might be the D (6 bases). The CDR3 has 16 amino acids. Germline-derived CDR1 and CDR2 are LNHNV and YYDKDF (reference sequence). Trimming shortened V by 5 bases and J by 6 bases, and 20 bases separated the two germline ends. CDR3 in amino acids: CATSRDPTGSGQPQHF. DNA for the CDR3: TGTGCCACCAGCCGCGATCCCACAGGGAGCGGTCAGCCCCAGCATTTT. The complete variable domain, with remaining parts taken from reference TRBV15 and TRBJ1-5, reads DAMVIQNPRYQVTQFGKPVTLSCSQTLNHNVMYWYQQKSSQAPKLLFHYYDKDFNNEADTPDNFQSRRPNTSFCFLDIRSPGLGDTAMYLCATSRDPTGSGQPQHFGDGTRLSIL.

This clone appeared a few times. V usage is TRBV19 and J usage is TRBJ2-7; the D gene is possibly TRBD2 (6 bases). Germline V CDR1 and CDR2: LNHDA, SQIVND (reference sequence). V gave up 2 bases and J gave up 5 bases, with 7 bases separating them. This CDR3 has 12 residues. The CDR3 region is CASSIRGNEQYF. In nucleotides, the CDR3 is TGTGCCAGTAGTATACGGGGGAACGAGCAGTACTTC.

V and J are TRBV30 and TRBJ1-1; D remains ambiguous. Trimming stripped 0 bases from V and 11 bases from J, with 13 bases between. This CDR3 region has 12 residues. The germline V gene has CDR1 GTSNPN and CDR2 SVGIG (reference sequence). The CDR3 sequence is CAWSVERASAFF. In DNA form, the CDR3 reads TGTGCCTGGAGTGTAGAAAGAGCGAGCGCTTTCTTT.

The chain uses TRBV28 and TRBJ2-3, with TRBD1 matching over 8 bases. Germline-derived CDR1 and CDR2 are MDHEN and SYDVKM. V shed 3 bases and J 4 bases; nucleotides not matched to a gene: 3. CDR3 length: 14 amino acids. The CDR3 loop is CASSLTGDADTQYF. CDR3 sequence (DNA): TGTGCCAGCAGTTTGACAGGGGACGCAGATACGCAGTATTTT.

The sample holds one count of this clone. The gene calls are TRBV10-1 and TRBJ2-2; D remains unclear. CDR1 WNHNN and CDR2 SYGVQD come from the germline V gene (reference sequence). The V and J ends lost 10 bases and 0 bases respectively, with 12 bases between them. This CDR3 spans 14 amino acids. CDR3 DNA sequence: TGCGCCACCCAGCCGCTAGCGAACACCGGGGAGCTGTTTTTT. It encodes CATQPLANTGELFF.

V and J are TRBV27 and TRBJ1-5, with TRBD1 matching over 8 bases. The V gene's germline CDR1 is MNHEY and CDR2 SMNVEV (reference sequence). CDR3 length: 13 residues. V dropped 10 bases and J dropped 2; count of bases not matched to a gene: 4. CDR3 bases: TGTGCCACATGGGGACAGGGCAATCAGCCCCAGCATTTT. Protein product: CATWGQGNQPQHF.

This chain connects TRBV5-1 to TRBJ2-1; TRBD2 might be the D (6 bases). V dropped 7 bases and J dropped 1 base, with 15 bases sitting between them. This CDR3 is built from 15 residues. The V gene's germline CDR1 is SGHRS and CDR2 YFSETQ. In nucleotides, the CDR3 is TGCGCCAGCGAGGAGGGAACCTCTTCCTACAATGAGCAGTTCTTC. This translates into CASEEGTSSYNEQFF.

V gene TRBV5-8 combines with J gene TRBJ2-1; TRBD1 or TRBD2 may be the D gene (6 bases each). The CDR3 has 16 amino acids. Germline V gene sequence: CDR1 SGHTS, CDR2 YDEGEE. Trimming pared 4 bases from V and 0 bases from J, leaving 14 bases between. The CDR3 region is CASSGGRGYSYNEQFF. The CDR3 nucleotides are TGTGCCAGCAGCGGGGGGCGGGGCTACTCCTACAATGAGCAGTTCTTC.

The CDR3, as DNA: TGTGCCAGCAGCTTAGTGGGGGGGCGAGATCCAAACACTGAAGCTTTCTTT. Translated, it gives CASSLVGGRDPNTEAFF. V usage is TRBV7-2 and J usage is TRBJ1-1, with D possibly matching TRBD1 (6 bases). The CDR3 sequence is 17 residues long. Trimming left V 1 base short and J 2 bases short, with 17 bases between. In germline, CDR1 is SGHTA, CDR2 FQGNSA.

The rearrangement joins TRBV5-4 to TRBJ2-5, with D unresolved. Per germline, CDR1 SGHNT and CDR2 YYREEE (reference sequence). CDR3 length: 15 amino acids. V lost 4 bases to trimming and J lost 5 bases, with 18 bases between them. CDR3 residues: CASSPTLEPHETQYF. The CDR3 DNA follows: TGTGCCAGCAGCCCTACTTTGGAACCACATGAGACCCAGTACTTC.

This chain links TRBV7-9 with TRBJ1-2, with 10 bases identical to TRBD1. This CDR3 comprises 18 residues. With V trimmed by 0 bases and J by 3 bases, 10 bases remained unmatched. Germline-derived CDR1 and CDR2 are SEHNR and FQNEAQ (reference sequence). CDR3 residues: CASSLAGTGAVFYYGYTF. In DNA, the CDR3 is TGTGCCAGCAGCTTAGCCGGGACAGGGGCAGTTTTTTACTATGGCTACACCTTC.

This clone has only one observation. This chain joins TRBV21-1 and TRBJ2-2. TRBV21-1 is a recognized pseudogene. The CDR3 sequence is 12 residues long. The CDR3, as DNA: TGTGCCAGCAGCATGTGCACCGGGGAGCTGTTTTTT. Its protein product is CASSMCTGELFF.

The chain has TRBV7-3 and TRBJ2-5; D is uncertain. There are 13 residues in the CDR3. V lost 2 bases to trimming and J lost 2 bases, with 6 bases between them. CDR1 and CDR2 from the germline V gene are SGHTA and FQGTGA. CDR3 sequence reads: CASSLSGQETQYF. The CDR3 bases are TGTGCCAGCAGCTTATCCGGGCAAGAGACCCAGTACTTC.

The CDR3 loop is CASSENGPNEQFF. The CDR3 DNA reads as TGTGCCAGCAGTGAAAACGGTCCCAATGAGCAGTTCTTC. V is TRBV25-1 and J is TRBJ2-1; D unclear. Trimming removed 2 bases at V and 6 bases at J, with 8 bases between. CDR3 length: 13 amino acids. Germline values: CDR1 MGHDK, CDR2 SYGVNS. Combining the CDR3 with reference TRBV25-1 and TRBJ2-1 gives the whole variable domain EADIYQTPRYLVIGTGKKITLECSQTMGHDKMYWYQQDPGMELHLIHYSYGVNSTEKGDLSSESTVSRIRTEHFPLTLESARPSHTSQYLCASSENGPNEQFFGPGTRLTVL.

The chain uses TRBV29-1 and TRBJ1-1; the D gene is possibly TRBD1 (5 bases). Germline CDR1 SQVTM, CDR2 ANQGSEA. This CDR3 has 12 amino acids. Deletions cut 7 bases from V and 6 bases from J, with 15 bases between. In DNA form, the CDR3 reads TGCAGCGGGACTGAGGGGCGGCCTGAAGCTTTCTTT. This encodes CSGTEGRPEAFF.

The genes are TRBV5-4 and TRBJ2-7; D is undetermined. With 4 bases removed from V and 0 bases from J, the gap between germline ends came to 11 bases. Germline CDR1 SGHNT, CDR2 YYREEE (reference sequence). The CDR3 sequence is 14 residues long. The CDR3 DNA reads as TGTGCCAGCAGCGCGAGTAAGCCCTCCTACGAGCAGTACTTC. Its translation is CASSASKPSYEQYF.

Concerning this clone: An end of the junction does not agree with germline; a read error may underlie this. This chain joins TRBV5-8 and TRBJ2-7, with a possible D match to TRBD2 (5 bases). CDR3 length: 12 amino acids. Germline-derived CDR1 and CDR2 are SGHTS and YDEGEE. As DNA, the CDR3 is TGTGCCAGCAGCGCGGACTGGTTGTGGCTAAACTTC. It yields the protein CASSADWLWLNF.

This clone was recorded only once. The chain links TRBV2 to TRBJ2-7, with D maybe TRBD2 (7 bases). The germline CDR1 and CDR2 sequences are SNHLY and FYNNEI. The CDR3 loop spans 16 amino acids. Trimming stripped 2 bases from V and 4 bases from J, with 18 bases between. Here the CDR3 reads CASSEWGGGEGYEQYF. The CDR3 nucleotides are TGTGCCAGCAGTGAATGGGGGGGCGGAGAGGGTTACGAGCAGTACTTC.

The rearrangement joins TRBV5-1 to TRBJ2-3; D is unclear. V dropped 0 bases and J dropped 1 base, with 9 bases sitting between them. The V gene's germline CDR1 is SGHRS and CDR2 YFSETQ. This CDR3 region has 15 residues. The CDR3 DNA is TGCGCCAGCAGCTTGGCAGCGTCGGGCACAGATACGCAGTATTTT. It specifies CASSLAASGTDTQYF.

This sequence joins TRBV19 and TRBJ2-5; D is possibly TRBD1 (5 bases). The CDR3 length is 15 residues. V lost 1 base to trimming and J lost 5 bases, with 14 bases between them. CDR1 is LNHDA and CDR2 is SQIVND in the germline V gene (reference sequence). The CDR3, as DNA: TGTGCCAGTAGTATAGCCTCGCAGGGTTGGGAGACCCAGTACTTC. Its protein is CASSIASQGWETQYF. Filled out from reference TRBV19 and TRBJ2-5, the complete variable domain reads DGGITQSPKYLFRKEGQNVTLSCEQNLNHDAMYWYRQDPGQGLRLIYYSQIVNDFQKGDIAEGYSVSREKKESFPLTVTSAQKNPTAFYLCASSIASQGWETQYFGPGTRLLVL.

This chain connects TRBV27 to TRBJ1-1; possibly TRBD1 for D (5 bases). The V end lost 5 bases, the J end lost 0 bases, and 13 bases lay between the germline ends. Looked up from germline, CDR1 is MNHEY and CDR2 is SMNVEV (reference sequence). The CDR3 spans 15 residues. CDR3 sequence: CASSKSGTVNTEAFF. CDR3 in DNA: TGTGCCAGCAGTAAGAGCGGGACGGTGAACACTGAAGCTTTCTTT.

In its sample, this clone ranks as medium-sized. The rearrangement uses TRBV27 and TRBJ1-1, with D perhaps matching TRBD1 (5 bases). Germline CDR1 reads MNHEY; CDR2 reads SMNVEV (reference sequence). V was cut by 4 bases and J by 5 bases, with 14 bases left in between. The CDR3 length is 14 residues. The CDR3 region is CASSSPGSITEAFF. The CDR3 region has the DNA TGTGCCAGCAGTTCTCCAGGGAGTATAACTGAAGCTTTCTTT.

V gene TRBV19 combines with J gene TRBJ2-7; TRBD2 might be the D (6 bases). The length of the CDR3 is 14 residues. Trimming shortened V by 10 bases and J by 2 bases, and 18 bases separated the two germline ends. In germline, CDR1 is LNHDA, CDR2 SQIVND (reference sequence). The CDR3 is CATRQGGYAYEQYF. The CDR3 nucleotides are TGTGCCACCCGCCAGGGAGGTTACGCCTACGAGCAGTACTTC.

Of note for this clone: The conserved phenylalanine or tryptophan normally closing the CDR3 is absent here, so this likely arose from a read error. This chain connects TRBV28 to TRBJ1-1; 9 bases match TRBD1. CDR1 and CDR2 from the germline V gene are MDHEN and SYDVKM. The CDR3 runs to 13 residues. The trim removed 4 bases at V and 10 bases at J, leaving 7 bases unmatched. The CDR3 protein is CASSWTGERRAFL. CDR3 bases: TGTGCCAGCAGTTGGACAGGGGAGAGGCGAGCTTTCCTT.

The chain links TRBV9 to TRBJ1-1; D gene unclear. The germline CDR1 and CDR2 sequences are SGDLS and YYNGEE. V was cut by 0 bases and J by 7 bases, with 13 bases left in between. The CDR3 contains 14 residues. This CDR3 is CASSVEEARSEAFF. CDR3 sequence (DNA): TGTGCCAGCAGCGTAGAAGAGGCGCGGAGTGAAGCTTTCTTT.